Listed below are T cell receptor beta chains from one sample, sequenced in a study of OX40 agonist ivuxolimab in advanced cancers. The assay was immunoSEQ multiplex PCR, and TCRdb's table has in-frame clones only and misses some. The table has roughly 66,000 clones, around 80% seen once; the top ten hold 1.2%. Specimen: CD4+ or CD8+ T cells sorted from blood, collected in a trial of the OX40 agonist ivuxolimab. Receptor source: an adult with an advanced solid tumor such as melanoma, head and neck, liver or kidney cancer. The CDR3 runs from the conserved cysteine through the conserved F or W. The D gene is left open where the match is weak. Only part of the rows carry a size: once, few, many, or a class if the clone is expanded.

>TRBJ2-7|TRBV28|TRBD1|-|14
TGTGCCAGCAGAACTCGGACAGGGGCGTACGAGCAGTACTTC
CASRTRTGAYEQYF
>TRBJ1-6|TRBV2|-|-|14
TGTGCCAGCAATCAGGGAGGCTATAATTCACCCCTCCACTTT
CASNQGGYNSPLHF
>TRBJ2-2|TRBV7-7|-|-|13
TGTGCTAGCAGCCCGGGACTCGCCGGGGAGCTGTTTTTT
CASSPGLAGELFF
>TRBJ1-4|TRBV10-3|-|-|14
TGTGCCACCCAGGAGACAGCAACTAATGAAAAACTGTTTTTT
CATQETATNEKLFF
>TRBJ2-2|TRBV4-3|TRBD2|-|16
TGCGCCAGCAGCCAAGAGGCGGGGGCGAACACCGGGGAGCTGTTTTTT
CASSQEAGANTGELFF
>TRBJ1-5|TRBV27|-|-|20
TGTGCCAGCAGGCCGACAACCCGGGGCCCTCCGGAATTTAGCAATCAGCCCCAGCATTTT
CASRPTTRGPPEFSNQPQHF
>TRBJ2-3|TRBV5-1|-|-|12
TGCGCCAGCAGCCCCGAACGGGATACGCAGTATTTT
CASSPERDTQYF
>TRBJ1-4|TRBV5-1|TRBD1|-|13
TGCGCCAGCAGCTCCGGACAGGGTGAAAAACTGTTTTTT
CASSSGQGEKLFF
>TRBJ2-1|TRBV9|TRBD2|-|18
TGTGCCAGCAGCGTAGCTGGAGGTAGTCGGGGGGGTTACAATGAGCAGTTCTTC
CASSVAGGSRGGYNEQFF
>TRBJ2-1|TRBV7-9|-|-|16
TGTGCCAGCAGCTTAGGACCTACAGCGTCGGCCAGTGAGCAGTTCTTC
CASSLGPTASASEQFF
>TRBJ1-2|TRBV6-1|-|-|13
TGTGCCAGCAGTGAAGCGAGCTACACAGGCTACACCTTC
CASSEASYTGYTF
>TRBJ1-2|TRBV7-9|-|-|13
TGTGCCAGCAGCCTGGGGGTGGGGTATGGCTACACCTTC
CASSLGVGYGYTF
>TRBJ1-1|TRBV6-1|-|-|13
TGTGCCAGCAGGTTAGGGGGGGGGACTGAAGCTTTCTTT
CASRLGGGTEAFF
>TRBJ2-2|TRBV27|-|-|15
TGTGCCAGCAGATGGGGCGGGATTACGACCGGGGAGCTGTTTTTT
CASRWGGITTGELFF
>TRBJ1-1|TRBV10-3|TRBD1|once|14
TGTGCCGCCATTCCGGGACAGGGTTACACTGAAGCTTTCTTT
CAAIPGQGYTEAFF
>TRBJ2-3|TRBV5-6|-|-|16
TGTGCCAGCAGCCCCCCCGGGGGTTACCACACAGATACGCAGTATTTT
CASSPPGGYHTDTQYF
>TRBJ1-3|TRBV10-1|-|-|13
TGCGCCAGCAGATTAGACCTTGGAAACACCATATATTTT
CASRLDLGNTIYF
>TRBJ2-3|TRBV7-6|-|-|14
TGTGCCAGCAGCTTAGATCTTAGCACAGATACGCAGTATTTT
CASSLDLSTDTQYF
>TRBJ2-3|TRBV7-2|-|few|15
TGTGCCAGCAGGTCCCTAGCATACAGCACAGATACGCAGTATTTT
CASRSLAYSTDTQYF
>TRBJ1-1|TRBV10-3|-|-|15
TGTGCCATCAGTGAGTCTGGAGGGGGGAGAACTGAAGCTTTCTTT
CAISESGGGRTEAFF
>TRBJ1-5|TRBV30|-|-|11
TGTGCCTGGAGTGTAAAGGGGCCCCAGCATTTT
CAWSVKGPQHF
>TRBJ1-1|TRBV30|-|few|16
TGTGCCTGGAGGCCCTGGGACACAGTCCAAAGTCGTGAAGCTTTCTTT
CAWRPWDTVQSREAFF
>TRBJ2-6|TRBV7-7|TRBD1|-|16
TGTGCTAGCAGCCCCGACAGGGGGCTGGGGGCCAACGTCCTGACTTTC
CASSPDRGLGANVLTF
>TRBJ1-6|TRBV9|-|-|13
TGTGCCAGCAGCTCCGCAGGGGTTTCACCCCTCCACTTT
CASSSAGVSPLHF
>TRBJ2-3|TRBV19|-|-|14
TGTGCCACCCAACAGGTGGGGGAGACAGATACGCAGTATTTT
CATQQVGETDTQYF
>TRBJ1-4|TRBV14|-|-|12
TGTGCCAGCAGCCCAAAACAGGGCGAGCTGTTTTTT
CASSPKQGELFF
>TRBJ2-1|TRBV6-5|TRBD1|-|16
TGTGCCAGCAGTTACCTGGACAGGGGGCGAGGGAATGAGCAGTTCTTC
CASSYLDRGRGNEQFF
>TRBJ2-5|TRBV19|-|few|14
TGTGCCACCGAGGGACGCACTGGGGGAGAGACCCAGTACTTC
CATEGRTGGETQYF
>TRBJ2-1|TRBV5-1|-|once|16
TGCGCCAGCACCCCTGGCGGGGGCATAGCCTACAATGAGCAGTTCTTC
CASTPGGGIAYNEQFF
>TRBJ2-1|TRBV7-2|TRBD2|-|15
TGTGCCAGCAGCCCGGAGCGGGGGGGCCGCAATGAGCAGTTCTTC
CASSPERGGRNEQFF
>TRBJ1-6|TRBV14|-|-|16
TGTGCCAGCAGCCGTGGTGAGACAGTTCGTAATTCACCCCTCCACTTT
CASSRGETVRNSPLHF
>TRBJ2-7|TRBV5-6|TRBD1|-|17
TGTGCCAGCAGCTCTTTATCCGGACAGGGTCGTCGATACGAGCAGTACTTC
CASSSLSGQGRRYEQYF
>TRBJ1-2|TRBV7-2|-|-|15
TGTGCCAGCAGCTTAGCAGGGGCCAATAACTATGGCTACACCTTC
CASSLAGANNYGYTF
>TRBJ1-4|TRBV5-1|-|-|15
TGCGCCAGCAGCCTCCAGGGCGGGGGTAATGAAAAACTGTTTTTT
CASSLQGGGNEKLFF
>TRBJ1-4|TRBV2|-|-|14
TGTGCCAGCACCTCTCTGGGCGTTAATGAAAAACTGTTTTTT
CASTSLGVNEKLFF
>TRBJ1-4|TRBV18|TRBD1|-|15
TGTGCCAGCTCACCACCGGGACAGCCCTCTGAAAAACTGTTTTTT
CASSPPGQPSEKLFF
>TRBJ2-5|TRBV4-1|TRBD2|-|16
TGCGCCAGCAGGTCGGGACTAGCGGGGATTGGAGAGACCCAGTACTTC
CASRSGLAGIGETQYF
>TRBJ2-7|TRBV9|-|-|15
TGTGCCAGCAGCGTTTCTTCCCAAACAGGGTACGAGCAGTACTTC
CASSVSSQTGYEQYF
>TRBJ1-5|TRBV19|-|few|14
TGTGCCAGTAGTATAGTTTCCAGGCCCGGGCCCCAGCATTTT
CASSIVSRPGPQHF
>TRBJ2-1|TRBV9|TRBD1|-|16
TGTGCCAGCAGCCTCGGACAGGGGGCCCTATACAATGAGCAGTTCTTC
CASSLGQGALYNEQFF
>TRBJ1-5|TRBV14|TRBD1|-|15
TGTGCCAGCAGCCGGACAGGGGCTGGCAATCAGCCCCAGCATTTT
CASSRTGAGNQPQHF
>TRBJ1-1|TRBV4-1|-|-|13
TGCGCCAGCAGCCAAATCGGCCCCGGCGCGGCTTTCTTT
CASSQIGPGAAFF
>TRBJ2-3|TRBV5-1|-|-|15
TGCGCCAGCAGCTTGGTCCGGCCCGAGTTAGATACGCAGTATTTT
CASSLVRPELDTQYF
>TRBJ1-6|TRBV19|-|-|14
TGTGCCAGTAGTAGTAGATCGTCAGACTCACCCCTCCACTTT
CASSSRSSDSPLHF
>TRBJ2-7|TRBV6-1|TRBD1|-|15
TGTGCCAGCAGAAATAGACAGGGGTTATCCTACGAGCAGTACTTC
CASRNRQGLSYEQYF
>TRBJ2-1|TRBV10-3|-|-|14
TGTGCCATCAGGAGTGACAGCTCCTACAATGAGCAGTTCTTC
CAIRSDSSYNEQFF
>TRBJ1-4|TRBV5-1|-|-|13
TGTGCCAGCAGTTTCCTTAAAGATGAAAAACTGTTTTTT
CASSFLKDEKLFF